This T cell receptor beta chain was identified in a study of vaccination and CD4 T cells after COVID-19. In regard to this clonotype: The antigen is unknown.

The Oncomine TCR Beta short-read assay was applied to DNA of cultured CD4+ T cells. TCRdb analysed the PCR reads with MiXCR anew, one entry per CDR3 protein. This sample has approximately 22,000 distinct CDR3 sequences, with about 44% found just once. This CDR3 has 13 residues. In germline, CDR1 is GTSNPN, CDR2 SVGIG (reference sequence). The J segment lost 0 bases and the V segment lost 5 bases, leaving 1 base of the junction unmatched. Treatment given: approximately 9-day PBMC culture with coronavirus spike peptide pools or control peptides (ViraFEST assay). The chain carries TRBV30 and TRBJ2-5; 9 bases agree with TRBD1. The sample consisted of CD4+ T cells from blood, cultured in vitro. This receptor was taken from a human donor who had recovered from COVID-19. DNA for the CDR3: TGTGCCTGGGACAGGGGGAACCAAGAGACCCAGTACTTC. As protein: CAWDRGNQETQYF.